These T cell receptor beta chains were read from a single sample in a study of blood T cell repertoires in COVID-19. The data were produced by immunoSEQ multiplex PCR, yet TCRdb's version contains in-frame clones alone and is incomplete. This table holds roughly 40,000 clones, over 90% found once. The sequenced sample was peripheral blood. The source of these receptors is a human donor in a cohort sampled during active COVID-19. CDR3s include the opening cysteine and the closing phenylalanine or tryptophan. The D gene is left open where the match is weak. Clone size is shown for a subset of rows, as once, few, many or a class of expanded clone.

TRBJ1-2,TRBV6-5,once,11,-,CASTQGSGYTF,TGTGCCAGCACCCAGGGTTCTGGCTACACCTTC
TRBJ2-2,TRBV7-9,-,14,TRBD1,CASSLATGIGELFF,TGTGCCAGCAGCTTAGCGACAGGGATCGGGGAGCTGTTTTTT
TRBJ2-1,TRBV27,-,16,TRBD1,CASSSAGTGSYNEQFF,TGTGCCAGCAGTTCAGCCGGGACAGGGTCCTACAATGAGCAGTTCTTC
TRBJ1-2,TRBV2,-,13,-,CANAQTANYGYTF,TGTGCCAACGCCCAGACAGCTAACTATGGCTACACCTTC
TRBJ2-1,TRBV27,-,15,TRBD2,CASSFPLAGVTEQFF,TGTGCCAGCAGTTTCCCGCTAGCGGGAGTTACTGAGCAGTTCTTC
TRBJ1-2,TRBV27,-,14,TRBD1,CASSRTGGILEYTF,TGTGCCAGCAGTCGCACAGGGGGAATTTTGGAGTACACCTTC
TRBJ2-7,TRBV5-1,few,15,TRBD1,CASSFSTGSTGEQYF,TGCGCCAGCAGCTTCTCGACAGGGTCTACGGGCGAGCAGTACTTC
TRBJ2-3,TRBV29-1,-,12,-,CSAQTPQDTQYF,TGCAGCGCCCAGACTCCTCAAGATACGCAGTATTTT
TRBJ2-7,TRBV12-1,-,13,-,CASSFDSSYEQYF,TGTGCCAGCAGCTTTGACAGCTCCTACGAGCAGTACTTC
TRBJ2-3,TRBV15,-,16,-,CATSRDGGTSTDTQYF,TGTGCCACCAGCAGAGATGGGGGGACTAGCACAGATACGCAGTATTTT
TRBJ2-5,TRBV5-1,-,15,-,CASSDGRDYQETQYF,TGCGCCAGCAGCGATGGCCGGGACTACCAAGAGACCCAGTACTTC
TRBJ1-1,TRBV6-2/TRBV6-3,-,14,-,CASSYAQRNGIAFF,TGTGCCAGCAGTTACGCGCAAAGAAACGGGATAGCTTTCTTT
TRBJ2-1,TRBV5-6,-,14,-,CASSFVNSYNEQFF,TGTGCCAGCAGCTTTGTCAACTCCTACAATGAGCAGTTCTTC
TRBJ2-5,TRBV7-9,-,14,-,CASSLAPNQETQYF,TGTGCCAGCAGCTTAGCCCCTAACCAAGAGACCCAGTACTTC
TRBJ2-3,TRBV7-3,-,14,-,CASSLARSTDTQYF,TGTGCCAGCAGCTTAGCCAGGAGCACAGATACGCAGTATTTT
TRBJ1-3,TRBV19,-,16,-,CASSILDSSPGNTIYF,TGTGCCAGTAGTATCCTCGACAGCAGCCCTGGAAACACCATATATTTT